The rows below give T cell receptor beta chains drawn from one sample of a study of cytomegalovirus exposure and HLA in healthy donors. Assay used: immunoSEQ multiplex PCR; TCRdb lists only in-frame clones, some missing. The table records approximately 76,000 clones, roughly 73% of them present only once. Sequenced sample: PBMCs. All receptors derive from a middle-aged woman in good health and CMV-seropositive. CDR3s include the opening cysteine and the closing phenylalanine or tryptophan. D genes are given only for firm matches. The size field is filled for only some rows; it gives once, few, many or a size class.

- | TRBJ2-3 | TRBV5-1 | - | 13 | TGCGCCAGCAGCTCGAACTCCGGCGGGGCTTGTTATTTT | CASSSNSGGACYF
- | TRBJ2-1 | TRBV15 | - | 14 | TGTGCCACCAGCAGTCGGGATTCCTACAATGAGCAGTTCTTC | CATSSRDSYNEQFF
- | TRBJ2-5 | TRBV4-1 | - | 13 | TGCGCCAGCAGCCAAACAGGGATGGAGACCCAGTACTTC | CASSQTGMETQYF
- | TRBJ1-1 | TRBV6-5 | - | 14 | TGTGCCAGCAGTTACTCGGGCGGGAAGACTGAAGCTTTCTTT | CASSYSGGKTEAFF
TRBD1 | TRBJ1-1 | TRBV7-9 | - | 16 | TGTGCCAGCAGCTTGCCCTTGGGACAGGGGTACACTGAAGCTTTCTTT | CASSLPLGQGYTEAFF
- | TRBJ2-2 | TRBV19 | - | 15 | TGTGCCAGTAGTATATTAGGACAGTACACCGGGGAGCTGTTTTTT | CASSILGQYTGELFF
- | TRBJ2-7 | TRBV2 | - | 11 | TGTGCCAGCAGATTTAACTACGAGCAGTACTTC | CASRFNYEQYF
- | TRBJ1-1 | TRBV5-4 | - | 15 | TGTGCCAGCAGCTTGGCAAGGGGGGGCAGTAATGAAGCTTTCTTT | CASSLARGGSNEAFF
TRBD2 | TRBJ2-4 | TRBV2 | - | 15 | TGTGCCAGCAGGCTGATTTTTGGGGGAGGGGACATTCAGTACTTC | CASRLIFGGGDIQYF
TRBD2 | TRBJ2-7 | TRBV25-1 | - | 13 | TGTGCCAGCAGTGAAGGGGAGGGGCGCGAGCAGTACTTC | CASSEGEGREQYF
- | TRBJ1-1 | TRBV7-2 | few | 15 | TGTGCCAGCAGCCCCCAGGGGACAACGAACACTGAAGCTTTCTTT | CASSPQGTTNTEAFF
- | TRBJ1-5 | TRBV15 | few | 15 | TGTGCCACCAGCAGAGGGGGGGGTGGGGTTCAGCCCCAGCATTTT | CATSRGGGGVQPQHF
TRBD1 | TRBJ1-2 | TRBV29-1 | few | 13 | TGCAGCGTCGGTGACAGGGGGCTCGGTGGCTACACCTTC | CSVGDRGLGGYTF
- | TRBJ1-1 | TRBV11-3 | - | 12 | TGTGCCAGCAGCTTCATGAACACTGAAGCTTTCTTT | CASSFMNTEAFF
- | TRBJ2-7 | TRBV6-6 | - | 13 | TGTGCCAGCAGCCGCGTGGTCCAGGACGAGCAGTACTTC | CASSRVVQDEQYF
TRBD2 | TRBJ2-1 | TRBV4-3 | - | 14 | TGCGCCAGCAGCCAGCGGGGAGGGAACAATGAGCAGTTCTTC | CASSQRGGNNEQFF
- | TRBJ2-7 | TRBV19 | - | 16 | TGTGCCAGTAGAAGGGACGCAGGGGAAGGAGGCTACGAGCAGTACTTC | CASRRDAGEGGYEQYF
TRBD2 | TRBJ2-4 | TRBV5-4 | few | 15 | TGTGCCAGCAGCCCCGGGAGCGGGAGTGAAAACATTCAGTACTTC | CASSPGSGSENIQYF
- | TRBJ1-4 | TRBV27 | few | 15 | TGTGCCAGCAGTTTGGACGGGAGATACGCCGAAAAACTGTTTTTT | CASSLDGRYAEKLFF
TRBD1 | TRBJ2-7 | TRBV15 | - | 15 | TGTGCCACCAGCAAACCCGGGACAGCACCCTACGAGCAGTACTTC | CATSKPGTAPYEQYF
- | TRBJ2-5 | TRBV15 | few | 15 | TGTGCCACCAGCCCCCGCACGCCGGGACAAGAGACCCAGTACTTC | CATSPRTPGQETQYF
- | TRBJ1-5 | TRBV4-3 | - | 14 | TGCGCCAGCAGCCAGATAATGGGAGACCAGCCCCAGCATTTT | CASSQIMGDQPQHF
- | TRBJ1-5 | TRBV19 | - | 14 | TGTGCCAGTAGTATCCCCAATAGCAATCAGCCCCAGCATTTT | CASSIPNSNQPQHF
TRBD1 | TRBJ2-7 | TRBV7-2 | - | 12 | TGTGCCAGCAGCTTAGACAGGGGGAGGCAGTACTTC | CASSLDRGRQYF
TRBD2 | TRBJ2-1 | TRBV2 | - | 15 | TGTGCCAGCACCCTGGAACTAGCGGGTGGGAATGAGCAGTTCTTC | CASTLELAGGNEQFF
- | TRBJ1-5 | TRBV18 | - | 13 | TGTGCCAGCTCACCAATCAGTGATCAGCCCCAGCATTTT | CASSPISDQPQHF
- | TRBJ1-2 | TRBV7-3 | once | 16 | TGTGCCAGCAGGGACGACGGACAGCCACAAAACTATGGCTACACCTTC | CASRDDGQPQNYGYTF
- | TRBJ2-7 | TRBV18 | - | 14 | TGTGCCAGCTCACCACCAGATAGTTCCTACGAGCAGTACTTC | CASSPPDSSYEQYF
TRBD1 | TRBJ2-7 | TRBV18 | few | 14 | TGTGCCAGCTCACCCCGGACAGGGGAAAACGAGCAGTACTTC | CASSPRTGENEQYF
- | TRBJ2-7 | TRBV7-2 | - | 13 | TGTGCCAGCAGCTTATTCAGTTCCTACGAGCAGTACTTC | CASSLFSSYEQYF
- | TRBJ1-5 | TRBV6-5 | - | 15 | TGTGCCAGCAGTTACTCGGCAGGGTTTAATCAGCCCCAGCATTTT | CASSYSAGFNQPQHF
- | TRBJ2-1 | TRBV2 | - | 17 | TGTGCCAGCAGTCCGTTGGGCTACACAAAGGGGTACAATGAGCAGTTCTTC | CASSPLGYTKGYNEQFF
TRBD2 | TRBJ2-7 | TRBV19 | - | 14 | TGTGCCAGTAGTTTATCGGGAGGGCCTCTCGAGCAGTACTTC | CASSLSGGPLEQYF
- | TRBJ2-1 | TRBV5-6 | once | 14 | TGTGCCAGCAGCTTGCGGTCCCCCTACAATGAGCAGTTCTTC | CASSLRSPYNEQFF
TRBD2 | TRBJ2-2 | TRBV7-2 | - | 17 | TGTGCCAGCAGCCTCAATCGAGGCGGGGGGAACACCGGGGAGCTGTTTTTT | CASSLNRGGGNTGELFF
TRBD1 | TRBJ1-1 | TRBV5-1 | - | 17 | TGCGCCAGCAACTGGGACAGGGGGTCCTCTATGAACACTGAAGCTTTCTTT | CASNWDRGSSMNTEAFF
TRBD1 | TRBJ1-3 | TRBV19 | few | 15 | TGTGCCAGTAGCTGGAGCGACAGGGGATCTTACACCATATATTTT | CASSWSDRGSYTIYF
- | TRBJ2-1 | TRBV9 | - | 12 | TGTGCCAGCACTTCCCTAACGGGTGAGCAGTTCTTC | CASTSLTGEQFF
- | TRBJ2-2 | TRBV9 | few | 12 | TGTGCCAGCCACGAGAGAACCGGGGAGCTGTTTTTT | CASHERTGELFF